These 8 T cell receptor beta chains were all obtained from the same sample, sequenced in a study of T-cell memory formation after mild COVID-19. A single record per CDR3 protein comes from TCRdb applying MiXCR to the 5' RACE reads. The profile shows fewer than 600,000 distinct CDR3 sequences, about 20% of them singletons. Sequencing input: PBMCs or a T cell subset sorted from them (not recorded which). The source is an adult woman who had mild COVID-19 (a few samples of this study predate the infection). Cell type and time point are not known.

V is TRBV7-2 and J is TRBJ1-5; no firm D call. Germline lookup yields CDR1 SGHTA and CDR2 FQGNSA. This CDR3 has 18 residues. Trimming cost V 1 base and J 0 bases, with 16 bases left between them. The CDR3 DNA is TGTGCCAGCAGCTTAGGTGGGGTGGGGATGTATAGCAATCAGCCCCAGCATTTT. Translation: CASSLGGVGMYSNQPQHF.

CDR3 nucleotide sequence: TGTGCCAGCAGCTCGAATACCGGGACATTCTCCTACAATGAGCAGTTCTTC. Translated: CASSSNTGTFSYNEQFF. The chain links TRBV7-6 to TRBJ2-1; perhaps TRBD1 as D (6 bases). The ends were cut back, 4 bases at V and 0 bases at J, with 16 bases in the middle. Per germline, CDR1 SGHVS and CDR2 FNYEAQ. CDR3 size: 17 residues.

This clonotype has more than one count but fewer than ten. The chain recombines TRBV7-8 with TRBJ2-1, with 8 bases fitting TRBD1. Germline CDR1 reads SGHVS; CDR2 reads FQNEAQ. This CDR3 is 15 amino acids long. V was clipped by 5 bases and J by 9 bases; unmatched bases: 12. CDR3 nucleotide sequence: TGTGCCAGCAGCACCCGGACAGGGAGGAGCACTGAGCAGTTCTTC. Translating it yields CASSTRTGRSTEQFF.

The chain joins TRBV7-9 to TRBJ2-5, with D possibly TRBD2 on 6 matching bases. Trimming pared 0 bases from V and 5 bases from J, leaving 13 bases between. Looked up from germline, CDR1 is SEHNR and CDR2 is FQNEAQ (reference sequence). The CDR3 covers 15 residues. The CDR3 region is CASSLARGREETQYF. The CDR3 DNA sequence: TGTGCCAGCAGCTTAGCGAGGGGTCGGGAGGAGACCCAGTACTTC.

This clonotype was found a few times. The gene calls are TRBV7-3 and TRBJ2-1, with D perhaps TRBD1 (5 bases). Germline V gene data show CDR1 as SGHTA and CDR2 as FQGTGA. V was cut by 1 base and J by 4 bases, with 8 bases left in between. The CDR3 is 14 amino acids. CDR3 residues: CASSLNTGYNEQFF. The CDR3 DNA follows: TGTGCCAGCAGCTTAAATACAGGTTACAATGAGCAGTTCTTC.

This clonotype has only a few counts. This chain links TRBV18 with TRBJ1-2, with a weak D call TRBD1 (6 bases). Germline CDR1 KGHSH, CDR2 LQKENI. The CDR3 is made up of 15 amino acids. Trimming removed 4 bases from V and 3 bases from J, with 15 bases in between. The CDR3 spells CASSHYRDVDYGYTF. CDR3 nucleotides: TGTGCCAGCTCACACTACAGGGATGTGGACTATGGCTACACCTTC.

The V gene is TRBV7-3, the J gene TRBJ1-1, with no clear D. The CDR3 sequence is 14 residues long. The V end lost 5 bases, the J end lost 1 base, and 11 bases lay between the germline ends. Germline V lookup: CDR1 SGHTA, CDR2 FQGTGA. The CDR3 sequence is CASSATRTNTEAFF. For the CDR3, the DNA is TGTGCCAGCAGCGCAACAAGAACGAACACTGAAGCTTTCTTT.

In its sample, this clonotype was seen once. The chain combines TRBV6-1 with TRBJ2-7; D remains ambiguous. Trimming took 2 bases from V and 1 from J, leaving 15 bases between them. From germline, CDR1 is MNHNS and CDR2 SASEGT. This CDR3 is 16 amino acids long. CDR3 nucleotide sequence: TGTGCCAGCAGTGAATATGTAGGCCCGGCATCCTACGAGCAGTACTTC. The encoded protein is CASSEYVGPASYEQYF.